The present T cell receptor (beta chain) was sequenced within a study of control samples from healthy donors and cancer patients. The germline V and J ends were trimmed by 0 bases and 0 bases, with 8 bases remaining between them. CDR3 size: 15 residues. Germline CDR1 and CDR2: LGHNA and YSLEER. TCRdb's table, derived via immunoSEQ multiplex PCR, lists solely in-frame clones and lacks some. The sample yields 100,000 to 150,000 clones, 80% to 95% seen once. The sample was blood. The V gene is TRBV4-3, the J gene TRBJ1-1; unclear D gene. The clonotype comes from a man aged 18 to 30 in good health. DNA for the CDR3: TGCGCCAGCAGCCAAGAGTTAGGAATGAACACTGAAGCTTTCTTT. It yields the protein CASSQELGMNTEAFF.